This T cell receptor beta chain is from a study of technical replicates of blood from a few donors. This CDR3 is built from 15 residues. V trimming: 2 bases; J trimming: 3 bases; junction bases outside the gene matches: 7. Germline V gives CDR1 PRHDT, CDR2 FYEKMQ (reference sequence). Some clones are missing from TCRdb's copy, which holds only in-frame ones; the method was immunoSEQ multiplex PCR. The table has 74,000 or so clones, around 90% seen once; the top ten hold 0.39%. This sequence joins TRBV13 and TRBJ2-7; 7 bases map to TRBD2. The receptor was isolated from a human donor in good health. The specimen sequenced was T cells isolated from PBMCs. CDR3 residues: CASSLFRGVSYEQYF. CDR3 nucleotides: TGTGCCAGCAGCTTATTCCGGGGGGTGAGCTACGAGCAGTACTTC. Looking up the rest from reference TRBV13 and TRBJ2-7 gives the full variable domain: AAGVIQSPRHLIKEKRETATLKCYPIPRHDTVYWYQQGPGQDPQFLISFYEKMQSDKGSIPDRFSAQQFSDYHSELNMSSLELGDSALYFCASSLFRGVSYEQYFGPGTRLTVT.